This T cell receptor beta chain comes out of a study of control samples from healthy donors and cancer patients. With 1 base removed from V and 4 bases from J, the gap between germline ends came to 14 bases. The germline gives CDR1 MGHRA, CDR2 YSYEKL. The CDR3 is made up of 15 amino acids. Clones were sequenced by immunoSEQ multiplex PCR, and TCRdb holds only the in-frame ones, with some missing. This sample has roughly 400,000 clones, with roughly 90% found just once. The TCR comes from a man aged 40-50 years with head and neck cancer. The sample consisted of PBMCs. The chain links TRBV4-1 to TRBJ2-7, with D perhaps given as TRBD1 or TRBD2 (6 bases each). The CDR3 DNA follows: TGCGCCAGCAGCCAAGGCCCCGGGGGCGGGTACGAGCAGTACTTC. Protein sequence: CASSQGPGGGYEQYF.